This passage covers 27 T cell receptor beta chains from one sample sequenced in a study of T cell changes during pregnancy in multiple sclerosis. Profiled with immunoSEQ multiplex PCR; TCRdb holds only in-frame clones, not every one. The data contain approximately 50,000 clones, about 90% of them singletons. Specimen: CD4+ T cells from peripheral blood mononuclear cells, collected after pregnancy. The receptors originated from a female donor with multiple sclerosis, enrolled in a pregnancy study.

The CDR3: CAWSALGQSNQPQHF. The DNA for the CDR3 is TGTGCCTGGAGTGCCCTTGGGCAGAGCAATCAGCCCCAGCATTTT. The genes are TRBV30 and TRBJ1-5; D unclear. V dropped 1 base and J dropped 1 base, with 11 bases sitting between them. Germline CDR1 reads GTSNPN; CDR2 reads SVGIG (reference sequence). CDR3 length: 15 residues.

This chain connects TRBV7-2 to TRBJ2-2, with D possibly matching TRBD2 (5 bases). CDR3 size: 16 residues. Germline V CDR1 and CDR2: SGHTA, FQGNSA. The V end lost 7 bases, the J end lost 3 bases, and 18 bases lay between the germline ends. The CDR3 is CASIPPGIRDTGELFF. The DNA for the CDR3 is TGTGCCAGCATTCCTCCCGGGATTCGGGACACCGGGGAGCTGTTTTTT.

The DNA of the CDR3 is TGTGCCAGCAGCTCAGGGACTAGCGGGAAGGGGGGGGTACAAGAGACCCAGTACTTC. It translates to CASSSGTSGKGGVQETQYF. V is TRBV7-3 and J is TRBJ2-5; 13 bases align to TRBD2. The CDR3 loop spans 19 amino acids. The V segment lost 4 bases and the J segment 2 bases; nucleotides outside the gene matches: 13. Germline V lookup: CDR1 SGHTA, CDR2 FQGTGA.

The chain links TRBV27 to TRBJ1-1; perhaps TRBD1 as D (5 bases). Trimming cost V 2 bases and J 5 bases, with 18 bases left between them. This CDR3 region has 16 residues. Germline V CDR1 and CDR2: MNHEY, SMNVEV (reference sequence). The CDR3 protein is CASSLALNSGRTEAFF. DNA of the CDR3: TGTGCCAGCAGTTTAGCCCTTAACTCAGGGCGGACTGAAGCTTTCTTT.

The chain employs TRBV6-1 and TRBJ2-5, with 11 nucleotides matching TRBD1. CDR3 length: 15 residues. With 7 bases clipped from V and 5 bases from J, the junction kept 9 bases outside the gene matches. Germline V gene data show CDR1 as MNHNS and CDR2 as SASEGT. The CDR3 DNA is TGTGCCAGCACCCAGGGGGGGGACAGGGGGGAGACCCAGTACTTC. Its translation is CASTQGGDRGETQYF.

This clone was seen just once. The J gene is TRBJ1-2, the V gene TRBV4-1, with TRBD1 matching over 9 bases. The CDR3 is 17 amino acids. Germline-derived CDR1 and CDR2 are MGHRA and YSYEKL. Germline trimming cut 0 bases from V and 0 bases from J; bases unmatched to any gene: 5. The CDR3 sequence: CASSQEGTGLANYGYTF. Written as DNA, the CDR3 is TGCGCCAGCAGCCAAGAAGGGACAGGGCTTGCTAACTATGGCTACACCTTC.

The chain recombines TRBV19 with TRBJ1-1, with a possible D match to TRBD1 (6 bases). The CDR3 contains 14 residues. V lost 6 bases, J lost 1 base, and 12 bases lay in between. Germline loops: CDR1 LNHDA, CDR2 SQIVND (reference sequence). CDR3 protein: CASRIRTANTEAFF. CDR3 bases: TGTGCCAGTAGGATAAGGACAGCGAACACTGAAGCTTTCTTT.

This clone was recorded only once. The V and J genes are TRBV19 and TRBJ2-5; possible D gene TRBD2, 5 bases. The CDR3 runs to 14 residues. The V gene lost 3 bases and the J gene lost 5 bases, with 13 bases spanning the gap. CDR1 and CDR2 (germline): LNHDA, SQIVND (reference sequence). The CDR3 DNA follows: TGTGCCAGTAGTATGCTAGCCCCCGAGGAGACCCAGTACTTC. Translating gives CASSMLAPEETQYF. The full variable domain, with the rest looked up from reference TRBV19 and TRBJ2-5, is DGGITQSPKYLFRKEGQNVTLSCEQNLNHDAMYWYRQDPGQGLRLIYYSQIVNDFQKGDIAEGYSVSREKKESFPLTVTSAQKNPTAFYLCASSMLAPEETQYFGPGTRLLVL.

The chain has TRBV6-5 and TRBJ2-7; TRBD1 might be the D (5 bases). CDR3 length: 14 residues. Trimming removed 0 bases from V and 3 bases from J, with 9 bases in between. In germline, CDR1 is MNHEY, CDR2 SVGAGI. The CDR3 bases are TGTGCCAGCAGTTACTCTCAGGGAAACTACGAGCAGTACTTC. Translation: CASSYSQGNYEQYF.

The chain is built from TRBV2 and TRBJ2-3; TRBD1 is a possible D gene (6 bases). The CDR3 has 15 residues. V lost 3 bases to trimming and J lost 1 base, with 11 bases between them. CDR1 is SNHLY, CDR2 FYNNEI, per germline. CDR3 nucleotide sequence: TGTGCCAGCAGTGATCCAGGGGCCGGCACAGATACGCAGTATTTT. It codes for CASSDPGAGTDTQYF.

The chain couples TRBV30 to TRBJ2-5; TRBD2 matches at 7 bases. Germline V gene sequence: CDR1 GTSNPN, CDR2 SVGIG (reference sequence). CDR3 length: 13 amino acids. Unmatched junction bases numbered 4, after V lost 1 base and J lost 5 bases. The CDR3 coding sequence is TGTGCCTGGAGTGGGGGGGGAGTCGAGACCCAGTACTTC. Its protein is CAWSGGGVETQYF.

The chain joins TRBV4-1 to TRBJ2-1, with D tentatively TRBD2 (5 bases). V gave up 0 bases and J gave up 7 bases, with 16 bases separating them. Germline V gene lookup returns CDR1 MGHRA and CDR2 YSYEKL. The CDR3 has 16 amino acids. The DNA for the CDR3 is TGCGCCAGCAGCCAAGAAATGAACCGGGGAAGGAATGAGCAGTTCTTC. Translating it yields CASSQEMNRGRNEQFF.

The chain joins TRBV5-1 to TRBJ1-1; 7 bases line up with TRBD1. V lost 4 bases and J lost 2; bases outside the gene matches: 5. CDR1 and CDR2 from the germline V gene are SGHRS and YFSETQ. The CDR3 runs to 14 residues. CDR3 coding DNA: TGCGCCAGCAGCCCGGGGACAGTTAACACTGAAGCTTTCTTT. Its translation is CASSPGTVNTEAFF.

V usage is TRBV7-9 and J usage is TRBJ2-1; 11 bases line up with TRBD2. Germline assignment: CDR1 SEHNR and CDR2 FQNEAQ (reference sequence). Germline trimming cut 4 bases from V and 6 bases from J; bases unmatched to any gene: 5. The CDR3 consists of 15 residues. The CDR3 is CASSSGTSGLNEQFF. The CDR3 bases are TGTGCCAGCAGCTCAGGGACTAGCGGACTCAATGAGCAGTTCTTC.

This chain connects TRBV11-2 to TRBJ2-7; 12 bases agree with TRBD2. V lost 5 bases and J lost 2; bases outside the gene matches: 16. The length of the CDR3 is 19 residues. Germline lookup yields CDR1 SGHAT and CDR2 FQNNGV. This CDR3 is CASSLRTGRTSGAPYEQYF. CDR3 DNA: TGTGCCAGCAGCCTCCGGACAGGTCGGACTAGCGGGGCTCCCTACGAGCAGTACTTC. Drawing the rest from reference TRBV11-2 and TRBJ2-7, the complete variable domain is EAGVAQSPRYKIIEKRQSVAFWCNPISGHATLYWYQQILGQGPKLLIQFQNNGVVDDSQLPKDRFSAERLKGVDSTLKIQPAKLEDSAVYLCASSLRTGRTSGAPYEQYFGPGTRLTVT.

The chain carries TRBV5-4 and TRBJ2-7; 7 positions match TRBD1. The V gene end was trimmed by 2 bases and the J gene end by 3 bases; junction bases not matched to a gene: 8. CDR1 and CDR2 from the germline V gene are SGHNT and YYREEE (reference sequence). This CDR3 has 15 amino acids. The CDR3 region has the DNA TGTGCCAGCAGCTTACCCGGGACAGCATTCTACGAGCAGTACTTC. Protein sequence: CASSLPGTAFYEQYF. The full variable domain, in which reference TRBV5-4 and TRBJ2-7 provide the parts outside the CDR3, is ETGVTQSPTHLIKTRGQQVTLRCSSQSGHNTVSWYQQALGQGPQFIFQYYREEENGRGNFPPRFSGLQFPNYSSELNVNALELDDSALYLCASSLPGTAFYEQYFGPGTRLTVT.

This clone was picked up one time. V is TRBV18 and J is TRBJ1-1, with D tentatively TRBD1 (5 bases). CDR1 and CDR2 from the germline V gene are KGHSH and LQKENI. This CDR3 has 14 amino acids. Trimming pared 3 bases from V and 4 bases from J, leaving 12 bases between. CDR3 in amino acids: CASSPPSGLTEAFF. The CDR3 DNA sequence: TGTGCCAGCTCACCCCCTTCAGGGCTCACTGAAGCTTTCTTT.

V is TRBV5-1 and J is TRBJ2-6; no reliable D call. With 0 bases removed from V and 0 bases from J, the gap between germline ends came to 7 bases. CDR3 length: 16 residues. Germline V lookup: CDR1 SGHRS, CDR2 YFSETQ. CDR3 in amino acids: CASSLVEASGANVLTF. Here the CDR3 DNA reads TGCGCCAGCAGCTTGGTTGAGGCCTCTGGGGCCAACGTCCTGACTTTC.

This chain joins TRBV7-8 and TRBJ1-1, with 9 nucleotides matching TRBD1. The CDR3 contains 18 residues. After removal of 3 bases from V and 3 bases from J, the junction contained 14 bases not matched to a gene. Germline CDR1 SGHVS, CDR2 FQNEAQ. The CDR3 is CASSFPSWTGVVDTEAFF. The CDR3 region has the DNA TGTGCCAGCAGCTTCCCCTCTTGGACAGGGGTAGTTGACACTGAAGCTTTCTTT.

This chain connects TRBV5-1 to TRBJ2-1, with 11 bases lining up with TRBD2. With 4 bases clipped from V and 4 bases from J, the junction kept 4 bases outside the gene matches. CDR1 is SGHRS and CDR2 is YFSETQ in the germline V gene. The CDR3 sequence is 15 residues long. In nucleotides, the CDR3 is TGCGCCAGCAGCCCCGGACTAGCGGGTTACAATGAGCAGTTCTTC. Residues: CASSPGLAGYNEQFF.

The V gene is TRBV29-1, the J gene TRBJ2-7; maybe TRBD2 (5 bases). V lost 3 bases, J lost 7 bases, and 10 bases lay in between. The germline V gene has CDR1 SQVTM and CDR2 ANQGSEA. The CDR3 covers 11 residues. CDR3 sequence reads: CSVDMGSEQYF. In DNA, the CDR3 is TGCAGCGTTGATATGGGGAGTGAGCAGTACTTC.

This clone turned up a few times. The chain is built from TRBV5-6 and TRBJ1-2; unclear D gene. CDR3 length equals 14 residues. Looked up from germline, CDR1 is SGHDT and CDR2 is YYEEEE. Trimming pared 1 base from V and 3 bases from J, leaving 10 bases between. CDR3 sequence reads: CASSLPDLDYGYTF. The DNA of the CDR3 is TGTGCCAGCAGCTTGCCGGACTTGGACTATGGCTACACCTTC.

This clone is a singleton in its sample. The rearrangement joins TRBV11-2 to TRBJ2-7, with 9 bases that match TRBD1. Germline-derived CDR1 and CDR2 are SGHAT and FQNNGV. The CDR3 spans 16 residues. After removal of 1 base from V and 4 bases from J, the junction contained 8 bases not matched to a gene. In nucleotides, the CDR3 is TGTGCCAGCAGCTTAGCTACAGGGGGCGGACAATACGAGCAGTACTTC. Encoded protein: CASSLATGGGQYEQYF.

This chain joins TRBV2 and TRBJ2-7, with a weak D call TRBD2 (6 bases). The germline V gene has CDR1 SNHLY and CDR2 FYNNEI. V dropped 3 bases and J dropped 5 bases, with 20 bases sitting between them. There are 16 residues in the CDR3. CDR3 in amino acids: CASSDPGVTIRDEQYF. CDR3 bases: TGTGCCAGCAGTGATCCGGGGGTCACGATTAGAGACGAGCAGTACTTC.

The rearrangement joins TRBV13 to TRBJ2-7, with 9 bases identical to TRBD1. This CDR3 is built from 15 residues. J lost 6 bases, V lost 4 bases, and 10 bases had no gene match. Germline CDR1 and CDR2: PRHDT and FYEKMQ (reference sequence). As DNA, the CDR3 is TGTGCCAGCAGCTCCACCACCGGGACAGGGATCGAGCAGTACTTC. Amino acids: CASSSTTGTGIEQYF.

As DNA, the CDR3 is TGTGCCAGCACGAACACTAAAGAGACCCAGTACTTC. It translates to CASTNTKETQYF. This chain links TRBV6-5 with TRBJ2-5; no clear D. The CDR3 spans 12 residues. Trimming took 7 bases from V and 3 from J, leaving 9 bases between them. CDR1 is MNHEY, CDR2 SVGAGI, per germline.

The genes are TRBV27 and TRBJ1-1; D uncertain. Germline values: CDR1 MNHEY, CDR2 SMNVEV (reference sequence). Trimming left V 0 bases short and J 3 bases short, with 5 bases between. The CDR3 has 13 residues. The CDR3 nucleotides are TGTGCCAGCAGTTTATCGCCGGACACTGAAGCTTTCTTT. This translates into CASSLSPDTEAFF.